Listed below are T cell receptor beta chains from one sample, sequenced in a study of T cell responses to AZD1222 COVID-19 vaccine. TCRdb keeps only in-frame clones here, not all; method: immunoSEQ multiplex PCR. The sample has roughly 140,000 clones, about 91% seen once. Material: peripheral blood, obtained on day 0 of MenACWY control vaccination. The origin of the receptors is an adult in good health. CDR3s include the opening cysteine and the closing phenylalanine or tryptophan. The D gene is left open where the match is weak. The size field is filled for only some rows; it gives once, few, many or a size class.

>NA|TRBJ1-1|NA|TRBV27|13
TGTGCCAGCAGTCTCCTCGGACAAATTGAAGCTTTCTTT
CASSLLGQIEAFF
>NA|TRBJ1-2|NA|TRBV9|14
TGTGCCAGCGGTCAGGGCAGCGGAGGCTATGGCTACACCTTC
CASGQGSGGYGYTF
>NA|TRBJ1-1|NA|TRBV5-1|12
TGCGCCAGCGGGGTGAGGGGAACTGAAGCTTTCTTT
CASGVRGTEAFF
>NA|TRBJ1-1|NA|TRBV7-8|14
TGTGCCAGCGGGCCCCGGGCAGGAAGGACTGAAGCTTTCTTT
CASGPRAGRTEAFF
>NA|TRBJ2-1|NA|TRBV28|18
TGTGCCAGCACCTCCCGGCAGGGGGGAATTAGCGGCTACAATGAGCAGTTCTTC
CASTSRQGGISGYNEQFF
>NA|TRBJ2-5|NA|TRBV6-5|15
TGTGCCAGCAGTTACCTTACTGGTGGAAGAGGGACCCAGTACTTC
CASSYLTGGRGTQYF
>TRBD1|TRBJ1-2|NA|TRBV5-1|14
TGCGCCAGCATCCCGGGACAGGGGGCGGAAGGCTACACCTTC
CASIPGQGAEGYTF
>NA|TRBJ1-5|NA|TRBV28|11
TGTGCCAGCAGTTCGTCTGAGCCCCAGCATTTT
CASSSSEPQHF
>NA|TRBJ1-5|NA|TRBV19|14
TGTGCCAGTAGTATACGGGACAGCAATCAGCCCCAGCATTTT
CASSIRDSNQPQHF
>NA|TRBJ1-2|NA|TRBV5-1|14
TGCGCCAGCAGCTTGGCGACGGCGAACTATGGCTACACCTTC
CASSLATANYGYTF
>NA|TRBJ1-1|NA|TRBV2|13
TGTGCCAGCAGCTCTCAGGGGAACACTGAAGCTTTCTTT
CASSSQGNTEAFF
>NA|TRBJ1-1|NA|TRBV5-1|13
TGCGCCAGCAGGCAGGATACGAACACTGAAGCTTTCTTT
CASRQDTNTEAFF
>TRBD1|TRBJ2-7|NA|TRBV12-3/TRBV12-4|13
TGTGCCAGCAGTTTCGTGACAGGGGGCGAGCAGTACTTC
CASSFVTGGEQYF
>TRBD1|TRBJ1-2|NA|TRBV28|15
TGTGCCAGCAGGGTATCGACAGGGGGCTCGTATGGCTACACCTTC
CASRVSTGGSYGYTF
>TRBD1|TRBJ1-3|NA|TRBV6-2/TRBV6-3|15
TGTGCCAGCAGCTCCCGACCGCAGGGGGCCTACACCATATATTTT
CASSSRPQGAYTIYF
>TRBD1|TRBJ2-7|NA|TRBV6-4|16
TGTGCCAGCAGTGACACCACCGGGACAGGGGGTCACGAGCAGTACTTC
CASSDTTGTGGHEQYF
>NA|TRBJ2-1|NA|TRBV5-1|12
TGCGCCAGCAGCTTGACCAACAATGAGCAGTTCTTC
CASSLTNNEQFF
>NA|TRBJ1-1|few|TRBV9|13
TGTGCCAGCAGCCAAGGGCCCAACACTGAAGCTTTCTTT
CASSQGPNTEAFF
>NA|TRBJ2-3|NA|TRBV3-1/TRBV3-2|15
TGTGCCAGCAGCCAAGGTCGTGGGGCCGTCGATACGCAGTATTTT
CASSQGRGAVDTQYF
>NA|TRBJ1-5|NA|TRBV7-2|14
TGTGCCAGCAGCTTAGCCCGGGTGAATCAGCCCCAGCATTTT
CASSLARVNQPQHF
>NA|TRBJ1-6|NA|TRBV27|15
TGTGCCAGCAGATCGGACCGCCTGAGGGAATCACCCCTCCACTTT
CASRSDRLRESPLHF
>NA|TRBJ1-5|NA|TRBV7-3|13
TGTGCCAGCAGCTTATCCGCTTTTGAGCCCCAGCATTTT
CASSLSAFEPQHF
>TRBD1|TRBJ2-2|few|TRBV11-3|13
TGTGCCAGCAGCCTAGGGGGCAGCGGGGAGCTGTTTTTT
CASSLGGSGELFF
>TRBD1|TRBJ2-2|NA|TRBV24-1|15
TGTGCCACCAGTGATACAGGGGGCAACACCGGGGAGCTGTTTTTT
CATSDTGGNTGELFF
>TRBD1|TRBJ2-3|NA|TRBV6-2/TRBV6-3|12
TGTGCCAGCAGCTCCCGACAGGGAACGCAGTATTTT
CASSSRQGTQYF
>NA|TRBJ1-2|NA|TRBV11-3|15
TGTGCCAGCAGCCCCCAGAGAGGGATGAGCTATGGCTACACCTTC
CASSPQRGMSYGYTF